One TCR beta chain is described in this entry. Its target is not known. This sample was taken from a study of blood T cells in healthy people across ages. V lost 2 bases and J lost 4, with 12 bases in between. The CDR3 spans 14 residues. Germline loops: CDR1 SGHRS, CDR2 YFSETQ. Sample-barcoded 5' priming and a J-beta primer mix drove a second PCR of about 7 to 12 cycles. TCRdb reprocessed the 5' RACE reads with MiXCR, giving one entry per CDR3 protein. The sample lists 650,000 to 950,000 distinct CDR3 sequences; 40% to 50% were seen once. Study results and caveats: Strong correlation existed between TCR beta diversity and naive T cell percentage. Versus aged donors, long-lived donors had higher diversity and more naive CD4+ cells. A roughly linear age-dependent decrease characterized TCR beta diversity per million T cells.

At least 6.5 million PBMCs were isolated per sample. The sequenced sample was blood. The V call is TRBV5-1, the J call TRBJ1-2, with D perhaps TRBD1 (5 bases). The TCR sequence derives from a man aged 55 to 70 in good health. CDR3 nucleotide sequence: TGCGCCAGCAGCTTCGGGGGTCTCACCTATGGCTACACCTTC. As protein: CASSFGGLTYGYTF.